This T cell receptor (beta chain) was documented in a study of control samples from healthy donors and cancer patients. The method was immunoSEQ multiplex PCR; TCRdb's version includes in-frame clones alone and lacks a portion of them. The listing contains around 190,000 clones. The CDR3 covers 17 residues. Germline trimming cut 3 bases from V and 0 bases from J; bases unmatched to any gene: 9. Germline V gene lookup returns CDR1 SGHRS and CDR2 YFSETQ. The clonotype originates from a woman in her twenties or thirties in good health. The rearrangement links TRBV5-1 to TRBJ1-2, with 9 bases matching TRBD1. The specimen sequenced was blood. Here the CDR3 reads CASSSPGTGTTNYGYTF. The CDR3 coding sequence is TGCGCCAGCAGCTCGCCCGGGACAGGGACCACTAACTATGGCTACACCTTC.